The entry below describes one T cell receptor (beta chain). No antigen is known for it. This entry comes from a study of shared clonotypes between healthy human individuals. Study conclusions and caveats: Few donors limited the genetic and exposure-history diversity represented. Sampling covered blood only; tissue repertoires likely differ.

CDR1 and CDR2 from the germline V gene are MNHEY and SVGAGI. This CDR3 has 12 amino acids. The V end was cut by 2 bases, the J end by 7 bases, with 8 bases between. Unsorted samples drew genomic DNA from approximately 87 million PBMCs. Assay runs were performed at deep level. Clones were read by immunoSEQ multiplex PCR, and TCRdb kept only the in-frame ones, dropping some. The table includes about 490,000 clones, over 75% detected once. Material: PBMCs. The receptor was isolated from a middle-aged woman in good health. Some clones in this sample may be carry-over from other donors' samples. The chain uses TRBV6-5 and TRBJ1-2; D is undetermined. CDR3 in DNA: TGTGCCAGCAGTTACGGTACAAGTGGCTACACCTTC. Protein product: CASSYGTSGYTF.